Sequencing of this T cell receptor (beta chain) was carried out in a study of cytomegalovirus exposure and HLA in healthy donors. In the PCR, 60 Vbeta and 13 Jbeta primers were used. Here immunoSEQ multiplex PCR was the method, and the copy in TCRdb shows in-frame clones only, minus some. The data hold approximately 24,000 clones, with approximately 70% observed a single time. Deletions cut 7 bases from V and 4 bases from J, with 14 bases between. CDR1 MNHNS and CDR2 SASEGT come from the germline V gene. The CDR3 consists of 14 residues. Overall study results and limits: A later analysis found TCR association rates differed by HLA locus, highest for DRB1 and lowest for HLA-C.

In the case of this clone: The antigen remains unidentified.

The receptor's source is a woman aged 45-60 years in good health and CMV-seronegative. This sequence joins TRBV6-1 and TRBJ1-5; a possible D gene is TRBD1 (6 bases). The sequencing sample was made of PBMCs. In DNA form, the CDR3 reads TGTGCCAGCATACCGGACAGTGTGAATCAGCCCCAGCATTTT. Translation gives CASIPDSVNQPQHF.